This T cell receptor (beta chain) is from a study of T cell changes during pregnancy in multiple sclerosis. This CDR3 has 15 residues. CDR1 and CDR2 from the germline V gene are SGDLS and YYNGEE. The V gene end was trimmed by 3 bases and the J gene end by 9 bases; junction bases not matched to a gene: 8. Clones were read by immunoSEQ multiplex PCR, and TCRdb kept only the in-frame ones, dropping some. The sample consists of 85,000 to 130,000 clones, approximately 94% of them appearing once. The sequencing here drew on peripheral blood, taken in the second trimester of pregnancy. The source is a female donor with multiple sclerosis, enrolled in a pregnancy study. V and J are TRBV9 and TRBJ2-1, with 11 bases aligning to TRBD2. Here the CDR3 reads CASSELAGGSGEQFF. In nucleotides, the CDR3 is TGTGCCAGCAGCGAGCTAGCGGGGGGCAGCGGTGAGCAGTTCTTC.